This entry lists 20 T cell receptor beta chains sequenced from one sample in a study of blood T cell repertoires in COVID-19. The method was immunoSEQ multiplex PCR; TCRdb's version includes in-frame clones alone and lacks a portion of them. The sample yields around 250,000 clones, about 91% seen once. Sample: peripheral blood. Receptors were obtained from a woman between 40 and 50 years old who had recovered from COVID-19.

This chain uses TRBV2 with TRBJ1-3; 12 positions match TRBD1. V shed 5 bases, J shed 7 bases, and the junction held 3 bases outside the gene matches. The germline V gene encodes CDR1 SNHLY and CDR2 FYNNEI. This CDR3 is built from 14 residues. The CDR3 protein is CASSPGTGGNTIYF. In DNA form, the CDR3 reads TGTGCCAGCAGTCCCGGGACAGGGGGCAACACCATATATTTT.

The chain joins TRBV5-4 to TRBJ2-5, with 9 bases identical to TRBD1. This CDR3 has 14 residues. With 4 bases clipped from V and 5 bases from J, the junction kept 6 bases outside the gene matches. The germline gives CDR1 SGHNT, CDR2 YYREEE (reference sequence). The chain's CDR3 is CASSAAGTGETQYF. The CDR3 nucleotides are TGTGCCAGCAGCGCCGCGGGGACAGGGGAGACCCAGTACTTC.

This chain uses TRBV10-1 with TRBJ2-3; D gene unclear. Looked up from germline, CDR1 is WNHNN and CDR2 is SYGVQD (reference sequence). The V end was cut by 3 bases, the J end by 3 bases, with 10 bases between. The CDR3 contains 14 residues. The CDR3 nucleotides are TGCGCCAGCAGTGAACAGCCGCTAACAGATACGCAGTATTTT. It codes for CASSEQPLTDTQYF.

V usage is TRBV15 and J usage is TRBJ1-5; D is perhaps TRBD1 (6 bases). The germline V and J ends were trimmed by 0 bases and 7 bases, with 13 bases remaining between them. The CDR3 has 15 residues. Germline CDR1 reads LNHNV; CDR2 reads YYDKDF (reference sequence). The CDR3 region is CATSRDIGGWQPQHF. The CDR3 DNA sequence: TGTGCCACCAGCAGAGATATTGGGGGCTGGCAGCCCCAGCATTTT.

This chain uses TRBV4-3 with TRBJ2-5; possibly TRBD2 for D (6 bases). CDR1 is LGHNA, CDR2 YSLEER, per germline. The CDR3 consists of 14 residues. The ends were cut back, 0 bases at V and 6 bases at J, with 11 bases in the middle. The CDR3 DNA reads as TGCGCCAGCAGCCAAGACTCGAGCGGGCAGACCCAGTACTTC. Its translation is CASSQDSSGQTQYF.

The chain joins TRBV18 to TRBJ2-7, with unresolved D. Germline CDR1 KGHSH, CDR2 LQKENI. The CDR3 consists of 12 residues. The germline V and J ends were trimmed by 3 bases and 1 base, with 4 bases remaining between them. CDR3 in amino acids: CASSPVSYEQYF. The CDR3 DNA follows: TGTGCCAGCTCACCCGTGTCCTACGAGCAGTACTTC. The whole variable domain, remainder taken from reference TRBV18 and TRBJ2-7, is NAGVMQNPRHLVRRRGQEARLRCSPMKGHSHVYWYRQLPEEGLKFMVYLQKENIIDESGMPKERFSAEFPKEGPSILRIQQVVRGDSAAYFCASSPVSYEQYFGPGTRLTVT.

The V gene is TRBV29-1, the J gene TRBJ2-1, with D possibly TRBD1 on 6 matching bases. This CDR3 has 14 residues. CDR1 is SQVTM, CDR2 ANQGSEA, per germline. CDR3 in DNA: TGCAGTGCCTCCCACAGGGTTTACATGGGTGAGCAGTTCTTC. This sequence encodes CSASHRVYMGEQFF.

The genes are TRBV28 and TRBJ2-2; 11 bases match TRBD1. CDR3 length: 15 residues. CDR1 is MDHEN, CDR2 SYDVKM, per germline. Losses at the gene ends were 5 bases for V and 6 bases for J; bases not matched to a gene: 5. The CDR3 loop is CASSQWTGGAGELFF. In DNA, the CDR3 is TGTGCCAGCAGTCAGTGGACAGGGGGCGCCGGGGAGCTGTTTTTT.

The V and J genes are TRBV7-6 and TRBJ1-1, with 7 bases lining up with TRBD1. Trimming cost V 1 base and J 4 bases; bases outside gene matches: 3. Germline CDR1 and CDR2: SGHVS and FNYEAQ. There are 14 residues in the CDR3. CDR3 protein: CASSLGTGFTEAFF. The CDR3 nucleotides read TGTGCCAGCAGCTTAGGGACAGGTTTCACTGAAGCTTTCTTT.

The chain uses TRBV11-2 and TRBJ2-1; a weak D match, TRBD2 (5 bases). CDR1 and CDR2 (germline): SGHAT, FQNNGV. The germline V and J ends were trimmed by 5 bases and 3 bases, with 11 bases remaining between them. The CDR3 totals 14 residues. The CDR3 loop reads CASSPTRNYNEQFF. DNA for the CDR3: TGTGCCAGCAGCCCAACTAGGAACTACAATGAGCAGTTCTTC.

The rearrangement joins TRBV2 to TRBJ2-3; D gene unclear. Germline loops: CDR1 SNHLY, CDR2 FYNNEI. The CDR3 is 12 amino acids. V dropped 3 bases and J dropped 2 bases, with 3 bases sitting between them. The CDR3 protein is CASSDLTDTQYF. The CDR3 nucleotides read TGTGCCAGCAGTGATCTCACAGATACGCAGTATTTT.

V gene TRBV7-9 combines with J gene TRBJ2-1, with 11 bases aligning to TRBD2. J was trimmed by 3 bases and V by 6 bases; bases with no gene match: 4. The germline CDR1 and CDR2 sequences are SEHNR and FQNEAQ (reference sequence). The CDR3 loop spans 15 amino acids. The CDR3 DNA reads TGTGCCAGCAGGGGGACTAGCGGATTCTACAATGAGCAGTTCTTC. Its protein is CASRGTSGFYNEQFF.

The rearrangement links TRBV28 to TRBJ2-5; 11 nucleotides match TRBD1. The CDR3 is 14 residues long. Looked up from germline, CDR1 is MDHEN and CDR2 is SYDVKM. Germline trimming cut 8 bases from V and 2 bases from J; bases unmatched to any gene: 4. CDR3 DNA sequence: TGTGCCAGCCGGACAGGGGGCTTACAAGAGACCCAGTACTTC. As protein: CASRTGGLQETQYF.

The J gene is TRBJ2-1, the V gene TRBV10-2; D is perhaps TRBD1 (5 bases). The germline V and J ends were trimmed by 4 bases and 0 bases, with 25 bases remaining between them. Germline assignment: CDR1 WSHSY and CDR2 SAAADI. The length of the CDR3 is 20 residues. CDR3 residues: CASSGGDSRAVLSSYNEQFF. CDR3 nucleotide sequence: TGCGCCAGCAGTGGAGGCGACAGCCGGGCGGTTCTAAGCTCCTACAATGAGCAGTTCTTC.

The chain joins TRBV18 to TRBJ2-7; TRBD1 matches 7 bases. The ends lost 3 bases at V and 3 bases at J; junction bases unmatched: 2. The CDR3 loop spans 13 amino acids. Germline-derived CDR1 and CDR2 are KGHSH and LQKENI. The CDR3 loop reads CASSPTGFYEQYV. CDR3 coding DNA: TGTGCCAGCTCACCGACAGGGTTCTACGAGCAGTACGTC.

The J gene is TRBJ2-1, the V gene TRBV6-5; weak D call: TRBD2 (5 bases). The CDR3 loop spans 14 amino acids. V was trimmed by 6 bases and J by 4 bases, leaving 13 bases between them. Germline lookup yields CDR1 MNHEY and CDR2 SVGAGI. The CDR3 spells CASSNFGLYNEQFF. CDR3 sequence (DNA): TGTGCCAGCAGCAATTTCGGACTTTACAATGAGCAGTTCTTC.

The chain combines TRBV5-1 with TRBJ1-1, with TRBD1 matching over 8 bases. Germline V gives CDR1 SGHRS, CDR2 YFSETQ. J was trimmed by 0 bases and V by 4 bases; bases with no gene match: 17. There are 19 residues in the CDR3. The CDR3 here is CASSGGSLTGALMNTEAFF. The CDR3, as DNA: TGCGCCAGCAGCGGAGGATCCTTGACAGGGGCGCTTATGAACACTGAAGCTTTCTTT.

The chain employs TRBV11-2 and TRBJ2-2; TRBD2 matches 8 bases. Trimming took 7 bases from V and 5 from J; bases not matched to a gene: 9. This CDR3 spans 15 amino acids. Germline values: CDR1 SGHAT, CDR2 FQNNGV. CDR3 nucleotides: TGTGCCAGCACCATAGGGACTAGTGGGACCGGGGAGCTGTTTTTT. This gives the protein CASTIGTSGTGELFF.

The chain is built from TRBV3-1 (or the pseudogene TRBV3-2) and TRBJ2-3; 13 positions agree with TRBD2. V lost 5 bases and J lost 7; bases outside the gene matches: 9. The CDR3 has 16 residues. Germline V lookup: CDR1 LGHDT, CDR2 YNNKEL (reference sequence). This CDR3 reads CASSLGTSGTTNTQYF. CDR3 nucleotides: TGTGCCAGCAGCTTAGGGACTAGCGGGACAACAAATACGCAGTATTTT.

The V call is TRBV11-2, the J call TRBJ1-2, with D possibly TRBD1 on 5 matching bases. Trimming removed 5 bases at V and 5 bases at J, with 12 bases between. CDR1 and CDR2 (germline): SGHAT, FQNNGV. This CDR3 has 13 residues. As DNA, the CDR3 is TGTGCCAGCAGCCAAGGAGACAGATATGGCTACACCTTC. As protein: CASSQGDRYGYTF.